The text below deals with one T cell receptor beta chain. CD8+ and CD4+ T cells circulating in blood were sequenced for TCR beta. This specimen belongs to a study of CD8 T cells in Susac syndrome. A quantity of roughly 0.5 to 1 ug RNA underwent reverse transcription using random hexamers. TCRdb reprocessed the immunoSEQ multiplex PCR reads with MiXCR, giving one entry per CDR3 protein. The sample holds around 160,000 distinct CDR3 sequences, 94% seen once. CDR1 and CDR2 (germline): SEHNR, FQNEAQ (reference sequence). V gave up 6 bases and J gave up 3 bases; unmatched junction bases: 3. CDR3 length: 13 residues.

Material: CD4+ T cells from PBMCs. The receptor was derived from a human donor with multiple sclerosis. The V call is TRBV7-9, the J call TRBJ1-2, with 8 bases matching TRBD1. The CDR3 DNA reads as TGTGCCAGCAGACAGGGGGAGGACTATGGCTACACCTTC. It encodes CASRQGEDYGYTF. Using reference TRBV7-9 and TRBJ1-2 for the parts outside the CDR3, the full variable domain is DTGVSQNPRHKITKRGQNVTFRCDPISEHNRLYWYRQTLGQGPEFLTYFQNEAQLEKSRLLSDRFSAERPKGSFSTLEIQRTEQGDSAMYLCASRQGEDYGYTFGSGTRLTVV.